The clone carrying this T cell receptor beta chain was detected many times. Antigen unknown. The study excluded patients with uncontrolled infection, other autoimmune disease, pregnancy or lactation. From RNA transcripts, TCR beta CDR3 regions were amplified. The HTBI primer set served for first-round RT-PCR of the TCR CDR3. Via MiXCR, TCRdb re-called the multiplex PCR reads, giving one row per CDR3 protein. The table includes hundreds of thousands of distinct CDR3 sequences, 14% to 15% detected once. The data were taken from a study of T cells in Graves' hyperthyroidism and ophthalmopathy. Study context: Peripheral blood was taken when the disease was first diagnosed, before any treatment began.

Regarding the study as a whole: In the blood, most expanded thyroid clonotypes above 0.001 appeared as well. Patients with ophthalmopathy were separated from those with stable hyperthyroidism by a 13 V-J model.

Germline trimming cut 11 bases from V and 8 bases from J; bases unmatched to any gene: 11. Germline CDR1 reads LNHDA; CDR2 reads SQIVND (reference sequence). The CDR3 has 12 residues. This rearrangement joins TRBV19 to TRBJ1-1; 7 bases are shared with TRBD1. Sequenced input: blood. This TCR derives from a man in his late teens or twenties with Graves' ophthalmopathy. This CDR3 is CACTEGGAEAFF. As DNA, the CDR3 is TGTGCCTGCACCGAAGGGGGCGCGGAAGCTTTCTTT. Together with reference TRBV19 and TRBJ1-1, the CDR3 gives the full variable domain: DGGITQSPKYLFRKEGQNVTLSCEQNLNHDAMYWYRQDPGQGLRLIYYSQIVNDFQKGDIAEGYSVSREKKESFPLTVTSAQKNPTAFYLCACTEGGAEAFFGQGTRLTVV.